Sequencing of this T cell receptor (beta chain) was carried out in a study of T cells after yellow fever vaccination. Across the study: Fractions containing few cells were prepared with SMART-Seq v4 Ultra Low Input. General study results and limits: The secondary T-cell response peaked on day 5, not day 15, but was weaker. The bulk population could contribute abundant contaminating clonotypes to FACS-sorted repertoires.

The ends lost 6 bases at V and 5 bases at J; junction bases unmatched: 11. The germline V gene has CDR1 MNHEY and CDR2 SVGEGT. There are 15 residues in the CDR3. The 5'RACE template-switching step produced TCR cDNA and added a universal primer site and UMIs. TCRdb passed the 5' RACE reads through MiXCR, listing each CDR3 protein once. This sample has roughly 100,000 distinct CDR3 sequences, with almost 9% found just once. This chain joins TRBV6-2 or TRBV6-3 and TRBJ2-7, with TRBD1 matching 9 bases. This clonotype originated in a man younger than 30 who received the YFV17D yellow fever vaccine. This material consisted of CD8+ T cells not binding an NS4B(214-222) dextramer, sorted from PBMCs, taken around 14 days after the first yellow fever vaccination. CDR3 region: CASRTGQGVYHEQYF. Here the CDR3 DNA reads TGTGCCAGCAGAACGGGACAGGGAGTTTATCACGAGCAGTACTTC.